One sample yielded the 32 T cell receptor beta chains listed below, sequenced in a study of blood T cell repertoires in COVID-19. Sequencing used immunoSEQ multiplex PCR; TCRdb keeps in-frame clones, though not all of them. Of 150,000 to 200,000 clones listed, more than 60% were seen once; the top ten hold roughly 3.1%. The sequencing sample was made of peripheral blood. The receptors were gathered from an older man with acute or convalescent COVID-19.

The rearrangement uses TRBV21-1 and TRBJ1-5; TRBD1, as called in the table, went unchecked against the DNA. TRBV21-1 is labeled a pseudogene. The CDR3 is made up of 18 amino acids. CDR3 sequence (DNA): TGTGCCAGCATCACATGCCGGACATACGACTTTTTTTGTCAGCCCCAGCATTTT. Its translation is CASITCRTYDFFCQPQHF.

The CDR3 spells CASRDRGNSPLHF. CDR3 sequence (DNA): TGTGCCAGTCGGGACAGGGGGAATTCACCCCTCCACTTT. The V call is TRBV19, the J call TRBJ1-6; the match to TRBD1 covers 11 bases. The CDR3 consists of 13 residues. Germline V gene sequence: CDR1 LNHDA, CDR2 SQIVND (reference sequence). The J segment lost 7 bases and the V segment lost 8 bases, leaving 1 base of the junction unmatched.

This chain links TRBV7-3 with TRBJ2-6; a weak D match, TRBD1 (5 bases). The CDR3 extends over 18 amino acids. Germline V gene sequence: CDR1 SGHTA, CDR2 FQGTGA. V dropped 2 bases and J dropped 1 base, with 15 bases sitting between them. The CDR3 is CASSLLGRETSGANVLTF. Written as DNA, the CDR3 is TGTGCCAGCAGCTTACTGGGCAGGGAAACTTCTGGGGCCAACGTCCTGACTTTC. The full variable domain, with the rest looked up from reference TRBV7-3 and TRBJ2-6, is GAGVSQTPSNKVTEKGKYVELRCDPISGHTALYWYRQSLGQGPEFLIYFQGTGAADDSGLPNDRFFAVRPEGSVSTLKIQRTERGDSAVYLCASSLLGRETSGANVLTFGAGSRLTVL.

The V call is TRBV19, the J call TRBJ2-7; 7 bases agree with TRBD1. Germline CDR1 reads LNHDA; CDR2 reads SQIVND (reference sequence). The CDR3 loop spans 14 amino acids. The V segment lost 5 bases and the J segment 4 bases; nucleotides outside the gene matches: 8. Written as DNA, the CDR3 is TGTGCCAGTAGTCCCGGGACAGAGAATTACGAGCAGTACTTC. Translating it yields CASSPGTENYEQYF.

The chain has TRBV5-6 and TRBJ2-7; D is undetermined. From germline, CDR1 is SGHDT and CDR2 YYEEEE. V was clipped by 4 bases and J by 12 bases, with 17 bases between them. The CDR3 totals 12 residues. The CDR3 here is CASSLDTLPLYF. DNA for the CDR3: TGTGCCAGCAGCCTCGACACCTTACCTCTGTACTTC.

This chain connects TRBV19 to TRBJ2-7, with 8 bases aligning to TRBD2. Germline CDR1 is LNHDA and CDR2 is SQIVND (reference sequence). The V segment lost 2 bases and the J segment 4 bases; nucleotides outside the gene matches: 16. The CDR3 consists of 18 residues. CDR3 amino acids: CASSISPGGGGRRYEQYF. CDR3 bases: TGTGCCAGTAGTATAAGCCCCGGGGGGGGCGGGAGGAGATACGAGCAGTACTTC. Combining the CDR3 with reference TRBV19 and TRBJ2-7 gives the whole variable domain DGGITQSPKYLFRKEGQNVTLSCEQNLNHDAMYWYRQDPGQGLRLIYYSQIVNDFQKGDIAEGYSVSREKKESFPLTVTSAQKNPTAFYLCASSISPGGGGRRYEQYFGPGTRLTVT.

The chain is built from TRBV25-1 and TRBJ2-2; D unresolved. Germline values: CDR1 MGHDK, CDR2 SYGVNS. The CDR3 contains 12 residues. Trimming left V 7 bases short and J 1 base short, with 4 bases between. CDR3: CASTRNTGELFF. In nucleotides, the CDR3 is TGTGCCAGCACGAGGAACACCGGGGAGCTGTTTTTT.

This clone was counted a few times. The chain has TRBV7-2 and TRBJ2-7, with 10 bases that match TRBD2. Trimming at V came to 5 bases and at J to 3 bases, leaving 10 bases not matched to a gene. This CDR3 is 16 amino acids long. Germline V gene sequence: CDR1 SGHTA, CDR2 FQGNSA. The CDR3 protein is CASSIDGTSENYEQYF. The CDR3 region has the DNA TGTGCCAGCAGCATAGACGGGACTAGCGAGAACTACGAGCAGTACTTC.

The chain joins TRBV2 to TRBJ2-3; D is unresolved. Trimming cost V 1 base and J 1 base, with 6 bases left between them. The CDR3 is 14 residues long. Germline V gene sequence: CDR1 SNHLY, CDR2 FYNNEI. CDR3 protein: CASSEGLGTDTQYF. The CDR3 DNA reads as TGTGCCAGCAGTGAAGGACTGGGCACAGATACGCAGTATTTT.

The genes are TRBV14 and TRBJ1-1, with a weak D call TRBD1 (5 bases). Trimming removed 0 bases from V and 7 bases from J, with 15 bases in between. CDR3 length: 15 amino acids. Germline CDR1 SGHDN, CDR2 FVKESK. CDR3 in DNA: TGTGCCAGCAGCCAAGATTCTACAGGTTTCTATGAAGCTTTCTTT. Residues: CASSQDSTGFYEAFF.

CDR3 DNA sequence: TGCGCCAGCAGTGAATTAGGGGGCAGTGGAAACACCATATATTTT. Translation: CASSELGGSGNTIYF. The rearrangement joins TRBV10-2 to TRBJ1-3, with 7 nucleotides matching TRBD1. The germline CDR1 and CDR2 sequences are WSHSY and SAAADI. The CDR3 runs to 15 residues. Losses at the gene ends were 3 bases for V and 3 bases for J; bases not matched to a gene: 5.

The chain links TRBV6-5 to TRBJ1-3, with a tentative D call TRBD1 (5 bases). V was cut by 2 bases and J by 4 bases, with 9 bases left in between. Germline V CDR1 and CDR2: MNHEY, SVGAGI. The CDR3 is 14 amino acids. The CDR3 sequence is CASSYGQGGNTIYF. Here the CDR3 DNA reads TGTGCCAGCAGTTACGGTCAGGGCGGAAACACCATATATTTT.

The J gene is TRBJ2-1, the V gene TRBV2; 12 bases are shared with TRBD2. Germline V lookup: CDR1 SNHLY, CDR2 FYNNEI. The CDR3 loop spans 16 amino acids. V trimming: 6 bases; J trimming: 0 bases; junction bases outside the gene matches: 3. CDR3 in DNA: TGTGCCAGCAGGAGGACTAGCGGGGACTCCTACAATGAGCAGTTCTTC. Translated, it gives CASRRTSGDSYNEQFF.

Written as DNA, the CDR3 is TGTGCCAGCAGCTTAGGGGTGGGGGCCGTGGACAATGAGCAGTTCTTC. Its translation: CASSLGVGAVDNEQFF. The chain carries TRBV7-3 and TRBJ2-1, with D tentatively TRBD1 (6 bases). The ends were cut back, 2 bases at V and 5 bases at J, with 16 bases in the middle. The CDR3 sequence is 16 residues long. Germline-derived CDR1 and CDR2 are SGHTA and FQGTGA.

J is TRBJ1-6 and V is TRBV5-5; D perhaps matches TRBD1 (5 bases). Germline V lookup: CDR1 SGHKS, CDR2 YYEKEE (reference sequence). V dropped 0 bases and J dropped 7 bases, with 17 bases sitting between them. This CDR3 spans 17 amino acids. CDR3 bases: TGTGCCAGCAGCTTGGATAGTTCAGGGAAGGTCAATTCACCCCTCCACTTT. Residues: CASSLDSSGKVNSPLHF.

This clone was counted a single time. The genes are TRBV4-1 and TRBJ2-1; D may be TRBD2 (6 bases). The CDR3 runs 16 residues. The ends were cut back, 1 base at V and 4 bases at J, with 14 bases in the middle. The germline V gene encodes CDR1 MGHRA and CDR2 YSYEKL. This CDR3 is CASSQGGSGVYNEQFF. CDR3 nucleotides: TGCGCCAGCAGCCAAGGAGGTTCGGGGGTATACAATGAGCAGTTCTTC.

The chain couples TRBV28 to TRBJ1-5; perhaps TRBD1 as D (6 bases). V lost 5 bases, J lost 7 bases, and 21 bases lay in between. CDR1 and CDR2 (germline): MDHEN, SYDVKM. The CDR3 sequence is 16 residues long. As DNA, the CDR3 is TGTGCCAGCAGTCCCTCTCTACAGGGTAACGGACAGCCCCAGCATTTT. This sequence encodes CASSPSLQGNGQPQHF.

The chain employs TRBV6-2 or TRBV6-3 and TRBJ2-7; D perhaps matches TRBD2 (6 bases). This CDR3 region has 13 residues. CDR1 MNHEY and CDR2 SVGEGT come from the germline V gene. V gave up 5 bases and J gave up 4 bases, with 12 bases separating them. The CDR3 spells CASSRAGSYEQYF. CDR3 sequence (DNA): TGTGCCAGCAGTCGCGCCGGGAGTTACGAGCAGTACTTC.

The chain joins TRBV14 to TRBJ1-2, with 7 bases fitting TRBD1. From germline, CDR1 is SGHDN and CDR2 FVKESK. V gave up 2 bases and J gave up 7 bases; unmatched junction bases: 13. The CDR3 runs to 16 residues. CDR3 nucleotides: TGTGCCAGCAGCCAATCGGCTTCCCCTCCAGGGGGTGGCTACACCTTC. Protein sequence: CASSQSASPPGGGYTF. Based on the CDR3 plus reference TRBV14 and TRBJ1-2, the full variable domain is EAGVTQFPSHSVIEKGQTVTLRCDPISGHDNLYWYRRVMGKEIKFLLHFVKESKQDESGMPNNRFLAERTGGTYSTLKVQPAELEDSGVYFCASSQSASPPGGGYTFGSGTRLTVV.

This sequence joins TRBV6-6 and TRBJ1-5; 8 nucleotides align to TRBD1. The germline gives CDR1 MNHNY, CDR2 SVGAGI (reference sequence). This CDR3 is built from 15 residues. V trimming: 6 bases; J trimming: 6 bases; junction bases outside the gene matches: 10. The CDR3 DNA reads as TGTGCCAGCAGGAAGAGGACAGGGAGAAGTCAGCCCCAGCATTTT. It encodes CASRKRTGRSQPQHF.

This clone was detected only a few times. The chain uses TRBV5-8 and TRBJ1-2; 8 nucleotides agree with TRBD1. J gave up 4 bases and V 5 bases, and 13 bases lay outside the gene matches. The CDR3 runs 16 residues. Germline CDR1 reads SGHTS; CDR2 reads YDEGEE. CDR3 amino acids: CASSYRTGRELYGYTF. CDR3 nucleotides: TGTGCCAGCAGTTACCGGACAGGGCGAGAGCTCTATGGCTACACCTTC.

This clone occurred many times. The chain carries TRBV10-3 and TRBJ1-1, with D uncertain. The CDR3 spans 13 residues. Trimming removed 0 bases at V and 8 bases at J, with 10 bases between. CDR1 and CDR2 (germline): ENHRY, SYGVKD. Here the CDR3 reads CAISESEAAEAFF. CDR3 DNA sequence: TGTGCCATCAGTGAGTCTGAGGCGGCCGAAGCTTTCTTT.

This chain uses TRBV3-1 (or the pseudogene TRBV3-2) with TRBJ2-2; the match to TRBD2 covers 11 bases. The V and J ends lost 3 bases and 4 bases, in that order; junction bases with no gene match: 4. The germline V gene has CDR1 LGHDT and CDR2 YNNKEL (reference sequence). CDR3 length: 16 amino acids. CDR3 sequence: CASSQTSGVGTGELFF. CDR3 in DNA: TGTGCCAGCAGCCAGACTAGCGGGGTCGGCACCGGGGAGCTGTTTTTT.

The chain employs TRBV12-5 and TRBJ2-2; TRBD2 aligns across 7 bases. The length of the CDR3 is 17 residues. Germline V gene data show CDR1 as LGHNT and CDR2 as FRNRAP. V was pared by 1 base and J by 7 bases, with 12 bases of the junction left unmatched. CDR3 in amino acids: CASGLGLAGPTDGELFF. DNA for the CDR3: TGTGCTAGTGGTTTGGGATTAGCGGGCCCCACCGACGGGGAGCTGTTTTTT.

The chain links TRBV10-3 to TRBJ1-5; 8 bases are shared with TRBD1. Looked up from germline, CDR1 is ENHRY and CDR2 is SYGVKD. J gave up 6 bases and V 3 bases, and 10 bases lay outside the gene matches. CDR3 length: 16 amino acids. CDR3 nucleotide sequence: TGTGCCATCAGTGACTACGACAGGGGCTGGGGTCAGCCCCAGCATTTT. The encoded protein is CAISDYDRGWGQPQHF.

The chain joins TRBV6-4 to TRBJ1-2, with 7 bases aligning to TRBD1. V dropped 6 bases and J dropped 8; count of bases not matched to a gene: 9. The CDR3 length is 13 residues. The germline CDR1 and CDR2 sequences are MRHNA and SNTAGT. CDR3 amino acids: CASSFDRDSGYTF. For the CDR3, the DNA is TGTGCCAGCAGCTTCGACAGGGATAGCGGCTACACCTTC.

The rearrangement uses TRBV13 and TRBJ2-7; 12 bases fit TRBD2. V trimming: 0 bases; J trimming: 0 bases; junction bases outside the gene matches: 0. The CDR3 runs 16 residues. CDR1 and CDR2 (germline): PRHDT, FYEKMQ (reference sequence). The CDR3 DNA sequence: TGTGCCAGCAGCTTAGGGACTAGCGGGGGCTCCTACGAGCAGTACTTC. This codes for CASSLGTSGGSYEQYF.

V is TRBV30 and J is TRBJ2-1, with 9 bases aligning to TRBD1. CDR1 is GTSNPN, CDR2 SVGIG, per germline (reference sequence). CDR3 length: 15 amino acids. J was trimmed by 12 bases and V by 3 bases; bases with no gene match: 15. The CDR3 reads CAWSPGTGTRWAQFF. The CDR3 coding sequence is TGTGCCTGGAGCCCCGGGACAGGGACCAGGTGGGCGCAGTTCTTC.

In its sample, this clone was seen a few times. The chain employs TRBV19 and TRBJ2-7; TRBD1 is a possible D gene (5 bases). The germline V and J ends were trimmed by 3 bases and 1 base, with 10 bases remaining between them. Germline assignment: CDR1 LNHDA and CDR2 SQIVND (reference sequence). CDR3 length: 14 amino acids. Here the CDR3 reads CASSMAGLSYEQYF. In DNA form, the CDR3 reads TGTGCCAGTAGTATGGCAGGGTTGTCCTACGAGCAGTACTTC.

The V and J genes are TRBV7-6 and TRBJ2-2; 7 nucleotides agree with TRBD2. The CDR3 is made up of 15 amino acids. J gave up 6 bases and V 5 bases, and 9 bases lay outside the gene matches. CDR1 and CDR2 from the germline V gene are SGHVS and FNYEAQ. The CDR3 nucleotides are TGTGCCAGCAGCCTGGGGAGGGCCGTTTCCGGGGAGCTGTTTTTT. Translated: CASSLGRAVSGELFF.

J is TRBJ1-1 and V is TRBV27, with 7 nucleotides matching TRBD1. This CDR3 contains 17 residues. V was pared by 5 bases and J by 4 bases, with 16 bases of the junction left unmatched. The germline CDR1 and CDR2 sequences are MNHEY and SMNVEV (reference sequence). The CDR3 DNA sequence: TGTGCCAGCAGTCCCGTAAGCCGGCACAGGGGAGGCACTGAAGCTTTCTTT. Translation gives CASSPVSRHRGGTEAFF.

For the CDR3, the DNA is TGTGCCAGCAGCTTGTTGGGGGGGGTGAACACTGAAGCTTTCTTT. This sequence encodes CASSLLGGVNTEAFF. This chain joins TRBV5-8 and TRBJ1-1; possibly TRBD1 for D (5 bases). CDR3 length: 15 residues. With 1 base removed from V and 0 bases from J, the gap between germline ends came to 10 bases. From germline, CDR1 is SGHTS and CDR2 YDEGEE.